This T cell receptor beta chain was found in a study of a mutant IDH1 vaccine in newly diagnosed glioma. For the study at large: Patients under treatment included about 62% males and 37.5% females and had a mean age of around 43 years. Beforehand, treatment had been radiotherapy, temozolomide, or both; the majority received both.

Assay: immunoSEQ multiplex PCR; the TCRdb copy retains only in-frame clones and omits some. The top ten clones hold roughly 0.65% of a sample with roughly 120,000 clones, 85% to 90% of them seen once. Trimming stripped 3 bases from V and 4 bases from J, with 10 bases between. The CDR3 runs to 13 residues. From germline, CDR1 is SQVTM and CDR2 ANQGSEA. Noted time point: week 11, during vaccination. The study gave 300 ug of mutant IDH1 20-mer peptide per vaccine dose, with topical imiquimod. This clone was seen a handful of times. The antigen is unknown. The chain recombines TRBV29-1 with TRBJ1-5; TRBD1 might be the D (5 bases). Sequencing used PBMCs, obtained from a glioma patient whose treatment included an IDH1 peptide vaccine. This receptor was obtained from a woman between 50 and 59 years old with glioma. The CDR3 reads CSVEVDKNQPQHF. The CDR3 region has the DNA TGCAGCGTTGAGGTGGACAAGAATCAGCCCCAGCATTTT.